The rows below give T cell receptor beta chains drawn from one sample of a study of blood T cell repertoires in COVID-19. Assay used: immunoSEQ multiplex PCR; TCRdb lists only in-frame clones, some missing. The sample lists about 150,000 clones; 76% were seen once. The sequencing input was peripheral blood. These receptors all come from an elderly woman with acute or convalescent COVID-19. CDR3s include the opening cysteine and the closing phenylalanine or tryptophan. D genes are given only for firm matches. Size is omitted from some rows. Given values are once, few, many or a class for expanded clones.

v_call: TRBV5-1; clone_size: few; j_call: TRBJ2-1; d_call: -; cdr3_aa: CASSLAVTATLQFF; cdr3_nt: TGCGCCAGCAGCTTGGCCGTGACAGCCACGTTACAGTTCTTC
v_call: TRBV5-1; clone_size: few; j_call: TRBJ2-3; d_call: TRBD2; cdr3_aa: CASSLGTGASGIGTDTQYF; cdr3_nt: TGCGCCAGCAGCTTGGGGACCGGGGCTAGCGGGATAGGCACAGATACGCAGTATTTT
v_call: TRBV30; clone_size: once; j_call: TRBJ1-5; d_call: TRBD1; cdr3_aa: CAWSENRDSGNQPQHF; cdr3_nt: TGTGCCTGGAGTGAGAACCGGGACAGCGGTAATCAGCCCCAGCATTTT
v_call: TRBV11-3; clone_size: -; j_call: TRBJ2-5; d_call: TRBD2; cdr3_aa: CASSRGSGTREETQYF; cdr3_nt: TGTGCCAGCAGCCGGGGGTCCGGGACTAGAGAAGAGACCCAGTACTTC
v_call: TRBV6-2/TRBV6-3; clone_size: -; j_call: TRBJ1-5; d_call: -; cdr3_aa: CASSYFWQGNQPQHF; cdr3_nt: TGTGCCAGCAGTTACTTTTGGCAGGGGAATCAGCCCCAGCATTTT
v_call: TRBV6-5; clone_size: -; j_call: TRBJ1-5; d_call: TRBD1; cdr3_aa: CASSQGQGNNQPQHF; cdr3_nt: TGTGCCAGCAGCCAAGGACAGGGCAACAATCAGCCCCAGCATTTT
v_call: TRBV27; clone_size: -; j_call: TRBJ1-5; d_call: TRBD1; cdr3_aa: CASSSTGAPRMPQHF; cdr3_nt: TGTGCCAGCAGTTCGACAGGGGCGCCGCGTATGCCCCAGCATTTT
v_call: TRBV5-1; clone_size: -; j_call: TRBJ1-1; d_call: TRBD1; cdr3_aa: CASSLETGRGAEAFF; cdr3_nt: TGCGCCAGCAGCTTGGAGACAGGGAGAGGCGCTGAAGCTTTCTTT
v_call: TRBV6-5; clone_size: few; j_call: TRBJ2-7; d_call: TRBD1; cdr3_aa: CASRDRDGTEQYF; cdr3_nt: TGTGCCAGCAGGGACAGGGACGGAACCGAGCAGTACTTC
v_call: TRBV6-4; clone_size: few; j_call: TRBJ1-4; d_call: -; cdr3_aa: CASSDSWGGKLFF; cdr3_nt: TGTGCCAGCAGTGACTCGTGGGGGGGTAAACTGTTTTTT
v_call: TRBV7-9; clone_size: once; j_call: TRBJ2-3; d_call: TRBD2; cdr3_aa: CASSLLAGQYF; cdr3_nt: TGTGCCAGCAGCTTATTAGCGGGGCAGTATTTT
v_call: TRBV7-9; clone_size: -; j_call: TRBJ1-2; d_call: -; cdr3_aa: CATPASFFPGGYGYTF; cdr3_nt: TGTGCCACCCCAGCCTCCTTTTTCCCGGGAGGTTATGGCTACACCTTC
v_call: TRBV27; clone_size: -; j_call: TRBJ2-7; d_call: -; cdr3_aa: CASSSAPGREGGDHYEQYF; cdr3_nt: TGTGCCAGCAGTTCCGCCCCGGGCAGGGAGGGGGGGGATCACTACGAGCAGTACTTC
v_call: TRBV19; clone_size: -; j_call: TRBJ1-5; d_call: -; cdr3_aa: CASNRGGDGQPQHF; cdr3_nt: TGTGCCAGTAATAGGGGAGGGGATGGACAGCCCCAGCATTTT
v_call: TRBV10-3; clone_size: -; j_call: TRBJ1-1; d_call: TRBD1; cdr3_aa: CAISDGTGGTEAFF; cdr3_nt: TGTGCCATCAGTGACGGGACAGGAGGGACTGAAGCTTTCTTT
v_call: TRBV11-2; clone_size: -; j_call: TRBJ2-5; d_call: -; cdr3_aa: CASSVSQAETQYF; cdr3_nt: TGTGCCAGCAGCGTAAGTCAGGCAGAGACCCAGTACTTC
v_call: TRBV16; clone_size: -; j_call: TRBJ2-6; d_call: TRBD1; cdr3_aa: CASSQIGTAGANVLTF; cdr3_nt: TGTGCCAGCAGCCAAATAGGGACAGCTGGGGCCAACGTCCTGACTTTC
v_call: TRBV5-5; clone_size: -; j_call: TRBJ2-2; d_call: TRBD2; cdr3_aa: CASSLVASGIGELFF; cdr3_nt: TGTGCCAGCAGCTTGGTGGCTAGCGGGATCGGGGAGCTGTTTTTT
v_call: TRBV6-1; clone_size: -; j_call: TRBJ1-1; d_call: -; cdr3_aa: CASSDSPTMNTEAFF; cdr3_nt: TGTGCCAGCAGTGATAGTCCAACCATGAACACTGAAGCTTTCTTT
v_call: TRBV7-3; clone_size: -; j_call: TRBJ2-3; d_call: TRBD2; cdr3_aa: CASSPYWRGGSTDTQYF; cdr3_nt: TGTGCCAGCAGCCCTTATTGGCGGGGGGGGAGCACAGATACGCAGTATTTT
v_call: TRBV25-1; clone_size: -; j_call: TRBJ2-1; d_call: TRBD2; cdr3_aa: CASSASGGLSEQFF; cdr3_nt: TGTGCCAGCAGTGCCAGCGGGGGGCTTAGTGAGCAGTTCTTC
v_call: TRBV6-2/TRBV6-3; clone_size: once; j_call: TRBJ1-2; d_call: -; cdr3_aa: CASSPMGGPANYGYTF; cdr3_nt: TGTGCCAGCAGCCCTATGGGGGGGCCCGCTAACTATGGCTACACCTTC
v_call: TRBV19; clone_size: -; j_call: TRBJ1-1; d_call: -; cdr3_aa: CASSSYGGADTEAFF; cdr3_nt: TGTGCCAGTAGTAGCTACGGGGGGGCGGACACTGAAGCTTTCTTT
v_call: TRBV2; clone_size: -; j_call: TRBJ1-4; d_call: -; cdr3_aa: CASSYQGSTNEKLFF; cdr3_nt: TGTGCCAGCAGCTATCAGGGTTCGACTAATGAAAAACTGTTTTTT
v_call: TRBV6-2/TRBV6-3; clone_size: -; j_call: TRBJ1-5; d_call: -; cdr3_aa: CASSKTGEQRPQHF; cdr3_nt: TGTGCCAGCAGTAAAACAGGCGAGCAACGGCCCCAGCATTTT
v_call: TRBV5-5; clone_size: -; j_call: TRBJ2-7; d_call: TRBD1; cdr3_aa: CASSATGYLGEQYF; cdr3_nt: TGTGCCAGCAGCGCGACAGGGTACTTGGGCGAGCAGTACTTC
v_call: TRBV30; clone_size: -; j_call: TRBJ1-2; d_call: -; cdr3_aa: CASNMWGGGYTF; cdr3_nt: TGTGCCTCGAATATGTGGGGAGGGGGCTACACCTTC
v_call: TRBV2; clone_size: few; j_call: TRBJ2-5; d_call: TRBD2; cdr3_aa: CASSFLLAGEETQYF; cdr3_nt: TGTGCCAGCAGTTTCCTTCTAGCGGGAGAGGAGACCCAGTACTTC
v_call: TRBV4-3; clone_size: -; j_call: TRBJ1-4; d_call: -; cdr3_aa: CASSGTTNEKLFF; cdr3_nt: TGCGCCAGCTCAGGGACAACTAATGAAAAACTGTTTTTT
v_call: TRBV14; clone_size: few; j_call: TRBJ1-2; d_call: TRBD1; cdr3_aa: CASSQVDRAMGGYTF; cdr3_nt: TGTGCCAGCAGCCAAGTTGACAGGGCCATGGGTGGCTACACCTTC
v_call: TRBV6-5; clone_size: -; j_call: TRBJ1-5; d_call: TRBD1; cdr3_aa: CASMEGARVNQPQHF; cdr3_nt: TGTGCCAGCATGGAGGGGGCGCGTGTCAATCAGCCCCAGCATTTT
v_call: TRBV4-1; clone_size: -; j_call: TRBJ2-1; d_call: -; cdr3_aa: CASSQERGFVGGDGSYNEQFF; cdr3_nt: TGCGCCAGCAGCCAAGAGAGAGGGTTTGTAGGGGGAGACGGTTCCTACAATGAGCAGTTCTTC
v_call: TRBV10-3; clone_size: -; j_call: TRBJ2-2; d_call: -; cdr3_aa: CAISPGPGLGNTGELFF; cdr3_nt: TGTGCCATCAGCCCCGGGCCCGGACTGGGAAACACCGGGGAGCTGTTTTTT
v_call: TRBV10-3; clone_size: few; j_call: TRBJ2-1; d_call: -; cdr3_aa: CAISESTVRTSGEQFF; cdr3_nt: TGTGCCATCAGTGAGTCGACCGTCAGGACCTCGGGGGAGCAGTTCTTC
v_call: TRBV29-1; clone_size: -; j_call: TRBJ2-1; d_call: TRBD2; cdr3_aa: CSSGRVGEQFF; cdr3_nt: TGCAGTAGCGGGAGAGTCGGGGAGCAGTTCTTC
v_call: TRBV19; clone_size: -; j_call: TRBJ1-2; d_call: TRBD1; cdr3_aa: CASSTARQGANYGYTF; cdr3_nt: TGTGCCAGTAGTACCGCTCGACAGGGGGCAAACTATGGCTACACCTTC
v_call: TRBV30; clone_size: few; j_call: TRBJ2-7; d_call: -; cdr3_aa: CAWSVLEDSSYEQYF; cdr3_nt: TGTGCCTGGAGTGTATTAGAGGACTCATCCTACGAGCAGTACTTC
v_call: TRBV18; clone_size: -; j_call: TRBJ1-5; d_call: -; cdr3_aa: CASSPNSVNQPQHF; cdr3_nt: TGTGCCAGCTCACCAAACAGTGTCAATCAGCCCCAGCATTTT
v_call: TRBV28; clone_size: once; j_call: TRBJ1-6; d_call: -; cdr3_aa: CASSNPGGNSPLHF; cdr3_nt: TGTGCCAGCAGTAACCCCGGGGGAAATTCACCCCTCCACTTT
v_call: TRBV7-9; clone_size: -; j_call: TRBJ1-2; d_call: TRBD1; cdr3_aa: CASSFRDRPLHGYTF; cdr3_nt: TGTGCCAGCAGCTTCAGGGACAGGCCTTTACACGGCTACACCTTC
v_call: TRBV7-2; clone_size: once; j_call: TRBJ1-4; d_call: TRBD1; cdr3_aa: CASSWTGQGYEKLFF; cdr3_nt: TGTGCCAGCAGCTGGACGGGACAGGGGTATGAAAAACTGTTTTTT
v_call: TRBV18; clone_size: -; j_call: TRBJ2-3; d_call: TRBD1; cdr3_aa: CASSASGGADTQYF; cdr3_nt: TGTGCCAGCTCTGCTTCAGGGGGCGCAGATACGCAGTATTTT
v_call: TRBV7-3; clone_size: -; j_call: TRBJ2-1; d_call: TRBD2; cdr3_aa: CASSPLAGVYNEQFF; cdr3_nt: TGTGCCAGCAGCCCACTAGCGGGAGTTTACAATGAGCAGTTCTTC
v_call: TRBV10-3; clone_size: -; j_call: TRBJ2-3; d_call: TRBD2; cdr3_aa: CAISGTSGYTDTQYF; cdr3_nt: TGTGCCATCAGTGGGACTAGCGGGTACACAGATACGCAGTATTTT
v_call: TRBV3-1/TRBV3-2; clone_size: -; j_call: TRBJ1-3; d_call: TRBD1; cdr3_aa: CASSPRQGTSSGNTIYF; cdr3_nt: TGTGCCAGCAGTCCGCGACAGGGAACAAGCTCTGGAAACACCATATATTTT
v_call: TRBV24-1; clone_size: once; j_call: TRBJ2-1; d_call: -; cdr3_aa: CATSDRREFDNEQFF; cdr3_nt: TGTGCCACCAGTGATCGGAGGGAATTCGACAATGAGCAGTTCTTC
v_call: TRBV2; clone_size: -; j_call: TRBJ1-4; d_call: TRBD1; cdr3_aa: CASSLTGEPNEKLFF; cdr3_nt: TGTGCCAGCAGTTTAACAGGGGAACCTAATGAAAAACTGTTTTTT
v_call: TRBV4-1; clone_size: -; j_call: TRBJ1-2; d_call: TRBD1; cdr3_aa: CASSQDQGQGSYTF; cdr3_nt: TGCGCCAGCAGCCAAGATCAAGGACAGGGAAGCTACACCTTC
v_call: TRBV5-1; clone_size: -; j_call: TRBJ2-5; d_call: TRBD1; cdr3_aa: CASSLGQGRGETQYF; cdr3_nt: TGCGCCAGCAGCTTGGGACAGGGTAGAGGAGAGACCCAGTACTTC
v_call: TRBV5-1; clone_size: -; j_call: TRBJ2-2; d_call: -; cdr3_aa: CASSLAAGNTGKELFF; cdr3_nt: TGCGCCAGCAGCTTGGCCGCGGGAAATACCGGGAAGGAGCTGTTTTTT
v_call: TRBV11-2; clone_size: -; j_call: TRBJ2-5; d_call: TRBD2; cdr3_aa: CASSLVAGAETQYF; cdr3_nt: TGTGCCAGCAGCCTAGTAGCGGGAGCAGAGACCCAGTACTTC
v_call: TRBV18; clone_size: few; j_call: TRBJ1-2; d_call: TRBD1; cdr3_aa: CASSLAGQGNNYGYTF; cdr3_nt: TGTGCCAGCTCACTAGCGGGACAGGGTAATAACTATGGCTACACCTTC